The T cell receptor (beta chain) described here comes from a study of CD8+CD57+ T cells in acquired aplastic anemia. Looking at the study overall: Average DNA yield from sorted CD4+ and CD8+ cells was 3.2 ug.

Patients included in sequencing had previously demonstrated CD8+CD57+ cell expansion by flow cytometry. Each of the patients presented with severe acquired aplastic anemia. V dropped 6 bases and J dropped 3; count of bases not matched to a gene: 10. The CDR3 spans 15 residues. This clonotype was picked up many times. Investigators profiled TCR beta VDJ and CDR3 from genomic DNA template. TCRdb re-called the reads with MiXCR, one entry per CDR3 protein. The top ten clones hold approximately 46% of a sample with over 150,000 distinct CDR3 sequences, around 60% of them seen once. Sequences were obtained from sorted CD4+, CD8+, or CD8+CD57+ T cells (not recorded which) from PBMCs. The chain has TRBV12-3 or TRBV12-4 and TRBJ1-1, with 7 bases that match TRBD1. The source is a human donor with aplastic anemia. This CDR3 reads CASSLDRELDTEAFF. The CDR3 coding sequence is TGTGCCAGCAGCCTCGACAGGGAGCTGGACACTGAAGCTTTCTTT.